The 9 T cell receptor beta chains below come from one sample, sequenced in a study of T cells after yellow fever vaccination. MiXCR, applied by TCRdb to the 5' RACE reads, yields one record per CDR3 protein. The sample yields hundreds of thousands of distinct CDR3 sequences, about 3.5% seen once. The material was PBMCs, obtained on the day of the yellow fever booster vaccination. The receptors were gathered from a man between 18 and 29 years old who received the YFV17D yellow fever vaccine.

This clonotype was picked up a small number of times. This chain uses TRBV18 with TRBJ2-7; no definite D call. The CDR3 extends over 13 amino acids. V was pared by 3 bases and J by 3 bases, with 9 bases between. The V gene's germline CDR1 is KGHSH and CDR2 LQKENI. The DNA of the CDR3 is TGTGCCAGCTCACCCGCCATAAACTACGAGCAGTACTTC. It yields the protein CASSPAINYEQYF.

This clonotype was counted at least ten times. The rearrangement links TRBV7-3 to TRBJ2-3; TRBD1 aligns across 7 bases. The CDR3 length is 13 residues. Unmatched junction bases numbered 4, after V lost 5 bases and J lost 5 bases. Germline V CDR1 and CDR2: SGHTA, FQGTGA. This CDR3 is CASSARDRDTQYF. The CDR3 region has the DNA TGTGCCAGCAGCGCCCGGGACAGAGATACGCAGTATTTT.

This clonotype was recorded at least ten times. This CDR3 reads CATRGQTNTEAFF. The CDR3 bases are TGTGCCACCCGCGGACAGACGAACACTGAAGCTTTCTTT. The V call is TRBV24-1, the J call TRBJ1-1; D possibly corresponds to TRBD1 (6 bases). This CDR3 has 13 amino acids. V dropped 9 bases and J dropped 1 base, with 11 bases sitting between them. The V gene's germline CDR1 is KGHDR and CDR2 SFDVKD.

This clonotype was detected many times. The chain carries TRBV20-1 and TRBJ1-1; D is ambiguous. Germline V gives CDR1 DFQATT, CDR2 SNEGSKA (reference sequence). Between the trimmed V and J ends, which lost 3 bases and 1 base, there was a span of 9 bases. CDR3 length equals 13 residues. The CDR3 here is CSASWRANTEAFF. Written as DNA, the CDR3 is TGCAGTGCTAGTTGGCGAGCGAACACTGAAGCTTTCTTT.

The sample holds many counts of this clonotype. CDR3 nucleotide sequence: TGCAGCCTCACTAGCCCCGACACGGAGACCCAGTACTTC. Translated: CSLTSPDTETQYF. The chain combines TRBV20-1 with TRBJ2-5, with D perhaps matching TRBD2 (6 bases). The CDR3 has 13 residues. Germline-derived CDR1 and CDR2 are DFQATT and SNEGSKA (reference sequence).

This clonotype was observed at least ten times. The CDR3 spells CASNLYLAGSSYNEQFF. The CDR3 DNA is TGTGCCAGCAACTTATACCTAGCGGGGAGCTCCTACAATGAGCAGTTCTTC. The V gene is TRBV25-1, the J gene TRBJ2-1; 9 bases are a match to TRBD2. With 7 bases clipped from V and 0 bases from J, the junction kept 10 bases outside the gene matches. This CDR3 contains 17 residues. Germline V lookup: CDR1 MGHDK, CDR2 SYGVNS.

This clonotype was observed a handful of times. CDR3 residues: CASSQDLGGVAFF. In nucleotides, the CDR3 is TGCGCCAGCAGCCAAGATCTGGGCGGAGTAGCTTTCTTT. This chain links TRBV4-3 with TRBJ1-1, with unresolved D. Trimming took off 0 bases at V and 10 bases at J, with 12 bases between the two ends. This CDR3 contains 13 residues. In germline, CDR1 is LGHNA, CDR2 YSLEER.

This chain joins TRBV7-3 and TRBJ2-7, with TRBD1 as a possible D gene (5 bases). Trimming left V 5 bases short and J 5 bases short, with 16 bases between. The CDR3 is 14 amino acids. Germline V gene sequence: CDR1 SGHTA, CDR2 FQGTGA. CDR3 loop: CASSPRSGLNEQYF. CDR3 bases: TGTGCCAGCAGCCCCCGATCAGGGCTAAACGAGCAGTACTTC.

This clonotype was found many times. The chain joins TRBV3-1 to TRBJ2-4; D unresolved. Trimming took 6 bases from V and 6 from J, leaving 18 bases between them. The CDR3 sequence is 15 residues long. The V gene's germline CDR1 is LGHDT and CDR2 YNNKEL (reference sequence). The CDR3 DNA sequence: TGTGCCAGCAGTCATAACCCGTCCCCCGGAAACATTCAGTACTTC. Encoded protein: CASSHNPSPGNIQYF.